The next 27 T cell receptor beta chains were all read from a single sample in a study of OX40 agonist ivuxolimab in advanced cancers. Profiled with immunoSEQ multiplex PCR; TCRdb holds only in-frame clones, not every one. The data hold just over 95,000 clones, with under 85% observed a single time. Sequenced material: CD4+ or CD8+ T cells sorted from blood, taken in a trial of the OX40 agonist ivuxolimab. The receptors were gathered from an adult with an advanced solid tumor such as melanoma, head and neck, liver or kidney cancer.

The genes are TRBV28 and TRBJ1-1; D remains unclear. This CDR3 spans 12 amino acids. V gave up 7 bases and J gave up 2 bases, with 8 bases separating them. Germline V gene sequence: CDR1 MDHEN, CDR2 SYDVKM. The CDR3 loop is CASKGANTEAFF. CDR3 in DNA: TGTGCCAGCAAGGGAGCAAACACTGAAGCTTTCTTT. Full variable domain (remainder filled in from reference TRBV28 and TRBJ1-1): DVKVTQSSRYLVKRTGEKVFLECVQDMDHENMFWYRQDPGLGLRLIYFSYDVKMKEKGDIPEGYSVSREKKERFSLILESASTNQTSMYLCASKGANTEAFFGQGTRLTVV.

This clone was seen only once. The chain joins TRBV9 to TRBJ2-3, with 9 bases fitting TRBD2. V shed 3 bases and J 7 bases; nucleotides not matched to a gene: 9. This CDR3 is 15 amino acids long. In germline, CDR1 is SGDLS, CDR2 YYNGEE. The CDR3: CASSGSLAGLNTQYF. The CDR3 region has the DNA TGTGCCAGCAGCGGGAGTCTAGCGGGATTAAATACGCAGTATTTT.

This clone is a singleton in its sample. The chain employs TRBV21-1 and TRBJ2-7; the tabulated D call, TRBD2, remains unverified against the DNA. TRBV21-1 is a pseudogene. This CDR3 comprises 13 residues. CDR3 bases: TGTGCCAGCAGCTTAATCGTCGTCCACGAGCAGTACTTC. Translated, it gives CASSLIVVHEQYF.

The rearrangement joins TRBV5-1 to TRBJ2-2; 8 bases line up with TRBD1. CDR1 is SGHRS, CDR2 YFSETQ, per germline. The CDR3 totals 14 residues. V was clipped by 3 bases and J by 4 bases; unmatched bases: 2. In DNA form, the CDR3 reads TGCGCCAGCAGCTGGACAGGGATCACCGGGGAGCTGTTTTTT. It translates to CASSWTGITGELFF.

This sequence joins TRBV25-1 and TRBJ2-5, with 11 bases aligning to TRBD2. Germline V lookup: CDR1 MGHDK, CDR2 SYGVNS. J gave up 2 bases and V 3 bases, and 8 bases lay outside the gene matches. The CDR3 totals 17 residues. The CDR3 here is CASSELRLAGMQETQYF. The CDR3 DNA sequence: TGTGCCAGCAGTGAGTTAAGACTAGCGGGGATGCAAGAGACCCAGTACTTC.

CDR3 in DNA: TGTGCCAGCGTTCGGAGTCCTGATGCTGAAGCTTTCTTT. It yields the protein CASVRSPDAEAFF. This chain connects TRBV28 to TRBJ1-1; D not certain. This CDR3 spans 13 amino acids. Trimming took 8 bases from V and 6 from J, leaving 16 bases between them. Germline V gene data show CDR1 as MDHEN and CDR2 as SYDVKM.

The chain combines TRBV7-3 with TRBJ2-3, with TRBD2 identical over 13 bases. CDR3 size: 18 residues. V dropped 5 bases and J dropped 2; count of bases not matched to a gene: 10. Germline V gene sequence: CDR1 SGHTA, CDR2 FQGTGA. The CDR3 here is CASSPGLAGDENTDTQYF. The CDR3 coding sequence is TGTGCCAGCAGCCCCGGACTAGCGGGGGACGAAAACACAGATACGCAGTATTTT.

A single count supports this clone. The chain has TRBV5-1 and TRBJ2-1, with D possibly being TRBD2 (5 bases). Germline CDR1 reads SGHRS; CDR2 reads YFSETQ. V lost 1 base and J lost 7, with 15 bases in between. The CDR3 extends over 15 amino acids. This CDR3 reads CASSLQSGASNEQFF. In nucleotides, the CDR3 is TGCGCCAGCAGCTTGCAAAGCGGAGCCTCGAATGAGCAGTTCTTC.

The rearrangement links TRBV11-3 to TRBJ2-1; the D gene is possibly TRBD2 (5 bases). CDR3 length: 16 amino acids. CDR1 is SGHNT, CDR2 YENEEA, per germline. V shed 1 base and J shed 2 bases, with 12 bases lying between them. The CDR3, as DNA: TGTGCCAGCAGCTTAGTTTTCTCCGGGACCTACAATGAGCAGTTCTTC. This sequence encodes CASSLVFSGTYNEQFF. Full variable domain (remainder filled in from reference TRBV11-3 and TRBJ2-1): EAGVVQSPRYKIIEKKQPVAFWCNPISGHNTLYWYLQNLGQGPELLIRYENEEAVDDSQLPKDRFSAERLKGVDSTLKIQPAELGDSAVYLCASSLVFSGTYNEQFFGPGTRLTVL.

This chain connects TRBV4-3 to TRBJ2-2, with a possible D match to TRBD2 (6 bases). There are 14 residues in the CDR3. V lost 6 bases and J lost 0, with 8 bases in between. Looked up from germline, CDR1 is LGHNA and CDR2 is YSLEER. The CDR3 nucleotides read TGCGCCAGCAGTTGGAGGGCGAACACCGGGGAGCTGTTTTTT. This codes for CASSWRANTGELFF.

The genes are TRBV6-6 and TRBJ2-7; 8 bases map to TRBD2. CDR1 is MNHNY and CDR2 is SVGAGI in the germline V gene (reference sequence). The CDR3 consists of 15 residues. Trimming cost V 7 bases and J 7 bases; bases outside gene matches: 15. This chain's CDR3 is CASTYEGLESWEQYF. The CDR3 DNA sequence: TGTGCCAGCACCTACGAGGGACTAGAATCTTGGGAGCAGTACTTC.

The count of this clone is one. The chain joins TRBV5-1 to TRBJ2-1; 9 nucleotides align to TRBD1. Germline assignment: CDR1 SGHRS and CDR2 YFSETQ. The V and J ends lost 2 bases and 5 bases, in that order; junction bases with no gene match: 2. This CDR3 spans 14 amino acids. CDR3 bases: TGCGCCAGCAGCTTCGACAGGGGGGACAATGAGCAGTTCTTC. Its translation is CASSFDRGDNEQFF.

V and J are TRBV6-1 and TRBJ2-7, with TRBD1 as a possible D gene (5 bases). Germline-derived CDR1 and CDR2 are MNHNS and SASEGT. The CDR3 extends over 13 amino acids. V lost 5 bases to trimming and J lost 2 bases, with 10 bases between them. CDR3 protein: CASSIDRAYEQYF. The CDR3 DNA is TGTGCCAGCAGTATTGACAGAGCCTACGAGCAGTACTTC.

This sequence joins TRBV19 and TRBJ2-7; no clear D. Germline V gives CDR1 LNHDA, CDR2 SQIVND (reference sequence). Trimming stripped 6 bases from V and 2 bases from J, with 17 bases between. CDR3 length equals 15 residues. CDR3 coding DNA: TGTGCCAGTAGCCAAATACTCAGGATCCCCTACGAGCAGTACTTC. This encodes CASSQILRIPYEQYF.

The chain uses TRBV10-3 and TRBJ1-1, with 9 positions matching TRBD1. The V gene's germline CDR1 is ENHRY and CDR2 SYGVKD. The CDR3 contains 15 residues. V lost 8 bases to trimming and J lost 5 bases; unmatched junction nucleotides: 12. The CDR3 spells CAIDLNHRGRTEAFF. The CDR3 nucleotides read TGTGCCATCGACCTCAATCACAGGGGGCGAACTGAAGCTTTCTTT.

This clone has only a few counts. This rearrangement joins TRBV5-4 to TRBJ2-3, with 9 bases fitting TRBD1. The ends lost 0 bases at V and 5 bases at J; junction bases unmatched: 4. The V gene's germline CDR1 is SGHNT and CDR2 YYREEE (reference sequence). The CDR3 covers 15 residues. The DNA for the CDR3 is TGTGCCAGCAGCTTGGCGGGACAGGGTCAAGATACGCAGTATTTT. Encoded protein: CASSLAGQGQDTQYF.

This CDR3 reads CASTSIVSDQETQYF. The CDR3 coding sequence is TGTGCCAGCACTAGTATTGTCTCGGATCAAGAGACCCAGTACTTC. The V call is TRBV27, the J call TRBJ2-5; D is unclear. The CDR3 has 15 residues. Germline V gives CDR1 MNHEY, CDR2 SMNVEV (reference sequence). The V and J ends lost 7 bases and 2 bases respectively, with 17 bases between them.

The rearrangement uses TRBV25-1 and TRBJ2-1, with a possible D match to TRBD2 (8 bases). The CDR3 totals 17 residues. CDR1 and CDR2 from the germline V gene are MGHDK and SYGVNS. V was pared by 5 bases and J by 4 bases, with 21 bases between. The CDR3 sequence is CASSSGTGGGIYNEQFF. CDR3 DNA: TGTGCCAGCAGTAGTGGAACGGGAGGGGGCATTTACAATGAGCAGTTCTTC.

The chain uses TRBV7-9 and TRBJ2-7; 8 bases fit TRBD1. The ends lost 5 bases at V and 2 bases at J; junction bases unmatched: 8. The length of the CDR3 is 15 residues. Germline loops: CDR1 SEHNR, CDR2 FQNEAQ (reference sequence). CDR3 amino acids: CASSRGTGLTYEQYF. CDR3 nucleotide sequence: TGTGCCAGCAGCAGGGGGACAGGCCTAACCTACGAGCAGTACTTC.

This chain uses TRBV4-1 with TRBJ2-3, with a possible D match to TRBD2 (6 bases). The CDR3 is made up of 16 amino acids. Trimming shortened V by 1 base and J by 2 bases, and 13 bases separated the two germline ends. Germline CDR1 and CDR2: MGHRA and YSYEKL. The CDR3 reads CASSQGGAVNTDTQYF. The CDR3 region has the DNA TGCGCCAGCAGCCAAGGCGGGGCCGTGAACACAGATACGCAGTATTTT.

This chain joins TRBV6-5 and TRBJ2-7, with no clear D. V was shortened by 7 bases and J by 1 base, with 11 bases between the two germline ends. Germline CDR1 MNHEY, CDR2 SVGAGI. CDR3 length: 13 residues. This chain's CDR3 is CASTDDGSYEQYF. The CDR3 DNA is TGTGCCAGCACAGACGACGGTTCCTACGAGCAGTACTTC.

This chain uses TRBV6-5 with TRBJ1-2; tentatively, D is TRBD1 (5 bases). Germline V lookup: CDR1 MNHEY, CDR2 SVGAGI. Trimming removed 3 bases at V and 4 bases at J, with 15 bases between. The CDR3 loop spans 15 amino acids. The CDR3 loop is CASSYQGLLGYGYTF. As DNA, the CDR3 is TGTGCCAGCAGTTATCAGGGTCTACTCGGCTATGGCTACACCTTC.

The J gene is TRBJ2-5, the V gene TRBV6-5; TRBD1 matches 8 bases. TRBJ2-7 explains the end of the DNA better; the J call may be wrong. CDR3 length equals 13 residues. From germline, CDR1 is MNHEY and CDR2 SVGAGI. CDR3 amino acids: CASSPGTGYEQYF. The CDR3 nucleotides are TGTGCCAGCAGTCCAGGGACAGGCTACGAGCAGTACTTC.

V and J are TRBV9 and TRBJ1-1; D not resolved. The CDR3 has 13 amino acids. V shed 3 bases and J shed 0 bases, with 6 bases lying between them. Germline assignment: CDR1 SGDLS and CDR2 YYNGEE. As DNA, the CDR3 is TGTGCCAGCAGCGGTGGTTTGAACACTGAAGCTTTCTTT. Translating it yields CASSGGLNTEAFF.

This rearrangement joins TRBV25-1 to TRBJ2-7; D may be TRBD1 or TRBD2 (5 bases each). The CDR3 is 14 residues long. The V gene lost 4 bases and the J gene lost 0 bases, with 10 bases spanning the gap. From germline, CDR1 is MGHDK and CDR2 SYGVNS. The CDR3 region has the DNA TGTGCCAGCAGTGGCTGGGACCTCTCCTACGAGCAGTACTTC. It specifies CASSGWDLSYEQYF.

The V call is TRBV20-1, the J call TRBJ2-1; D gene unclear. CDR1 DFQATT and CDR2 SNEGSKA come from the germline V gene (reference sequence). The CDR3 is 11 residues long. V was pared by 3 bases and J by 8 bases, with 8 bases between. The CDR3 here is CSARPVYEQFF. The CDR3 DNA sequence: TGCAGTGCTAGGCCTGTGTATGAGCAGTTCTTC.

Note on this clone: The junction does not match germline at one end; this may be a read error. The rearrangement uses TRBV30 and TRBJ2-1; no clear D. Germline V gene lookup returns CDR1 GTSNPN and CDR2 SVGIG (reference sequence). This CDR3 region has 12 residues. In nucleotides, the CDR3 is TGTGCCTGGAGTGTTTTCTACACTGAGCAGTTCTTC. Its translation is CAWSVFYTEQFF.